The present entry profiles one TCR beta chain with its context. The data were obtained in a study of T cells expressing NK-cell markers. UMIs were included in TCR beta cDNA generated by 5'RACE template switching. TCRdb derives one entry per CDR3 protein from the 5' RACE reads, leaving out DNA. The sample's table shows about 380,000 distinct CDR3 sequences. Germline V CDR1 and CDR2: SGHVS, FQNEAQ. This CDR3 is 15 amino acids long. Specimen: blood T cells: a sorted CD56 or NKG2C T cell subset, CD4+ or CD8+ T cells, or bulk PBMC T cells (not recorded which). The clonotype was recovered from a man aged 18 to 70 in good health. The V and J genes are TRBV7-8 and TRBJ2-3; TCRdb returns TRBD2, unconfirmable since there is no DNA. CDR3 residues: CASSLAGGMGYTQYF.